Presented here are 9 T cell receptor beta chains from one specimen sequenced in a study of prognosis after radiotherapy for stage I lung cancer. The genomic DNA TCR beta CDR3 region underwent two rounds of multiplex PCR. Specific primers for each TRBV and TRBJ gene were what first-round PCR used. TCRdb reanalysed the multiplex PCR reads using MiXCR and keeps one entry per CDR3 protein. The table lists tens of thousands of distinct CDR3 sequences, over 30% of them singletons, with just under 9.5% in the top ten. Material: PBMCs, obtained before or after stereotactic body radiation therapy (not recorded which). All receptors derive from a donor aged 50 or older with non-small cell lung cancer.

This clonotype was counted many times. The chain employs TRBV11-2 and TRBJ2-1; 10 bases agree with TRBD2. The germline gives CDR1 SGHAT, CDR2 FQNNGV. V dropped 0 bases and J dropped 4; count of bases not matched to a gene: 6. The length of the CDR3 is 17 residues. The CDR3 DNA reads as TGTGCCAGCAGCTTAGAGCTAGGACTAGCGGCTTACAATGAGCAGTTCTTC. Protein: CASSLELGLAAYNEQFF.

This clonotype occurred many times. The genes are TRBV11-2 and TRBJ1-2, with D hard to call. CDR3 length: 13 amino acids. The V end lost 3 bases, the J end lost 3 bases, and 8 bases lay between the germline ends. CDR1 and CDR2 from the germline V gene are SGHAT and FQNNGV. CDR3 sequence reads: CASSFNGDYGYTF. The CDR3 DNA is TGTGCCAGCAGCTTTAATGGAGACTATGGCTACACCTTC.

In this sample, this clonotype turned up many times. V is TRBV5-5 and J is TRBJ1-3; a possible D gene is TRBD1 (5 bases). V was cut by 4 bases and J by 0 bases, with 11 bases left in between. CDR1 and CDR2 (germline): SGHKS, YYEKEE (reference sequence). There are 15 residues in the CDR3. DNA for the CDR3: TGTGCCAGCAGCACAATTGGGGGCTCTGGAAACACCATATATTTT. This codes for CASSTIGGSGNTIYF.

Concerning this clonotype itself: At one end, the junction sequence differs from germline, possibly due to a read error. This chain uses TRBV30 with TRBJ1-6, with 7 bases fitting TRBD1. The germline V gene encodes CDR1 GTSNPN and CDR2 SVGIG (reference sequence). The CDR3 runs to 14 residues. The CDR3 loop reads CAWSLDRLDSPPHF. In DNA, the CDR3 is TGTGCCTGGAGTTTGGACAGGCTGGATTCACCCCCCCACTTT.

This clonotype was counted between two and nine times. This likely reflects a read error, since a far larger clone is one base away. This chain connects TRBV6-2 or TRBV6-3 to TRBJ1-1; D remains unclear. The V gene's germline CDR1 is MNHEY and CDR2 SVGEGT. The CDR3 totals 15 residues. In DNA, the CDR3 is TGTGCCAGCATTTACTCGGGCAGTGCCGGCACTGAAGCTTTCTTT. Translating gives CASIYSGSAGTEAFF.

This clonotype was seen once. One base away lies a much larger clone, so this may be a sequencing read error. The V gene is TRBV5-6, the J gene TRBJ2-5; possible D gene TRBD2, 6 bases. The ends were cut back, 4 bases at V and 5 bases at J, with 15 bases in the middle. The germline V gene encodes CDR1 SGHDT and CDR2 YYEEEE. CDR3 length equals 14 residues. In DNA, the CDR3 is TGTGCCAGCAGCCTCCGGGACTCCCCGGAGACCCAGTACTTC. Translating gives CASSLRDSPETQYF.

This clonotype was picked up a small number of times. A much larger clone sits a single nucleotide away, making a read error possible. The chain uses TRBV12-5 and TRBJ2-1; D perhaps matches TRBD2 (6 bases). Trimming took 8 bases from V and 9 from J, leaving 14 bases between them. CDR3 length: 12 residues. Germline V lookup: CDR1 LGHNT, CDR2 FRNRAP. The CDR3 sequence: CASCGGLSEQFF. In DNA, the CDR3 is TGTGCTAGTTGTGGGGGGTTGAGTGAGCAGTTCTTC.

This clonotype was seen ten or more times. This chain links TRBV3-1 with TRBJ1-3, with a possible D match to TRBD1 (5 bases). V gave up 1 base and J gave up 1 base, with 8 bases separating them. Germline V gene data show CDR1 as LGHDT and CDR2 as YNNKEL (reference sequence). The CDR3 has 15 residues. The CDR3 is CASSQVTGSGNTIYF. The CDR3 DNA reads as TGTGCCAGCAGCCAAGTCACAGGTTCTGGAAACACCATATATTTT.

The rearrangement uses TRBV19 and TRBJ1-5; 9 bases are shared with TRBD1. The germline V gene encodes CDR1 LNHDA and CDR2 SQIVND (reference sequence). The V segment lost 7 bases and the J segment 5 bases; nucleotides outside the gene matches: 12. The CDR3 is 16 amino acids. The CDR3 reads CASTPTGGHRDQPQHF. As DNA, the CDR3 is TGTGCCAGTACCCCAACAGGGGGCCATAGAGATCAGCCCCAGCATTTT.